Listed here are 22 T cell receptor beta chains from one sample, sequenced in a study of blood T cell repertoires in COVID-19. Sequencing used immunoSEQ multiplex PCR; TCRdb keeps in-frame clones, though not all of them. The repertoire includes about 110,000 clones, nearly 80% of them detected once, and around 16% sits in the top ten. The source material was peripheral blood. These receptors all stem from a woman over 75 with active or convalescent COVID-19.

This clone was counted a few times. The chain joins TRBV6-2 or TRBV6-3 to TRBJ2-7; 10 positions agree with TRBD2. Germline CDR1 MNHEY, CDR2 SVGEGT. The CDR3 spans 16 residues. J was trimmed by 1 base and V by 0 bases; bases with no gene match: 3. CDR3 residues: CASSYSPTSGSYEQYF. CDR3 in DNA: TGTGCCAGCAGTTACTCGCCGACTAGCGGGTCCTACGAGCAGTACTTC.

The chain has TRBV30 and TRBJ1-2, with D maybe TRBD1 (6 bases). CDR1 GTSNPN and CDR2 SVGIG come from the germline V gene (reference sequence). The CDR3 sequence is 16 residues long. V was pared by 0 bases and J by 4 bases, with 18 bases between. CDR3 loop: CAWSVNRGAEAYGYTF. The CDR3 nucleotides read TGTGCCTGGAGTGTAAACCGGGGGGCAGAAGCCTATGGCTACACCTTC. The complete variable domain, with remaining parts taken from reference TRBV30 and TRBJ1-2, reads SQTIHQWPATLVQPVGSPLSLECTVEGTSNPNLYWYRQAAGRGLQLLFYSVGIGQISSEVPQNLSASRPQDRQFILSSKKLLLSDSGFYLCAWSVNRGAEAYGYTFGSGTRLTVV.

This clone was recorded only once. The chain employs TRBV5-1 and TRBJ1-4; unclear D gene. The CDR3 sequence is 12 residues long. Germline V gives CDR1 SGHRS, CDR2 YFSETQ. V was pared by 5 bases and J by 3 bases, with 5 bases between. CDR3 amino acids: CASRAPNEKLFF. In nucleotides, the CDR3 is TGCGCCAGCAGGGCTCCTAATGAAAAACTGTTTTTT.

The chain is built from TRBV2 and TRBJ1-1; tentative D call: TRBD1 (6 bases). Trimming cost V 4 bases and J 0 bases, with 9 bases left between them. CDR1 is SNHLY and CDR2 is FYNNEI in the germline V gene. The CDR3 has 14 amino acids. The DNA of the CDR3 is TGTGCCAGCAGTGCGACAGGCATGAACACTGAAGCTTTCTTT. Translating it yields CASSATGMNTEAFF.

The chain is built from TRBV7-9 and TRBJ2-2; D gene ambiguous. The CDR3 covers 14 residues. V lost 5 bases and J 7 bases, leaving 14 bases between the germline ends. Per germline, CDR1 SEHNR and CDR2 FQNEAQ (reference sequence). The CDR3 bases are TGTGCCAGCAGCCATACCCGCGGTGGCGGGGAGCTGTTTTTT. It is translated as CASSHTRGGGELFF.

This clone was observed a handful of times. The chain couples TRBV6-1 to TRBJ1-2, with 9 bases identical to TRBD1. CDR1 is MNHNS and CDR2 is SASEGT in the germline V gene. CDR3 length: 13 residues. Trimming at V came to 2 bases and at J to 7 bases, leaving 2 bases not matched to a gene. CDR3 nucleotides: TGTGCCAGCAGTGAACGGACAGGGGTTGGCTACACCTTC. Its protein is CASSERTGVGYTF.

V and J are TRBV11-3 and TRBJ2-1, with D possibly matching TRBD1 (6 bases). The CDR3 has 15 residues. Trimming shortened V by 2 bases and J by 9 bases, and 17 bases separated the two germline ends. Germline assignment: CDR1 SGHNT and CDR2 YENEEA. The CDR3 DNA reads as TGTGCCAGCAGCTTACGTAGCAGGGGAGACGGTGAGCAGTTCTTC. This gives the protein CASSLRSRGDGEQFF.

The chain has TRBV5-1 and TRBJ2-1; 8 nucleotides match TRBD2. With 1 base clipped from V and 2 bases from J, the junction kept 8 bases outside the gene matches. The CDR3 contains 17 residues. Per germline, CDR1 SGHRS and CDR2 YFSETQ. CDR3: CASSLKAGDPPYNEQFF. CDR3 nucleotides: TGCGCCAGCAGCTTGAAAGCGGGAGACCCACCCTACAATGAGCAGTTCTTC.

The V call is TRBV5-8, the J call TRBJ1-4, with D possibly being TRBD1 (6 bases). Germline-derived CDR1 and CDR2 are SGHTS and YDEGEE. The CDR3 length is 16 residues. The V and J ends lost 3 bases and 8 bases respectively, with 20 bases between them. The CDR3 DNA reads TGTGCCAGCAGCTCCCCGGGGACACCCTCGGGCGAAAAACTGTTTTTT. This encodes CASSSPGTPSGEKLFF. The full variable domain, with the rest looked up from reference TRBV5-8 and TRBJ1-4, is EAGVTQSPTHLIKTRGQQATLRCSPISGHTSVYWYQQALGLGLQFLLWYDEGEERNRGNFPPRFSGRQFPNYSSELNVNALELEDSALYLCASSSPGTPSGEKLFFGSGTQLSVL.

The chain recombines TRBV7-9 with TRBJ1-2; 10 bases are a match to TRBD1. J was trimmed by 1 base and V by 5 bases; bases with no gene match: 16. CDR1 and CDR2 (germline): SEHNR, FQNEAQ (reference sequence). CDR3 length equals 19 residues. The CDR3: CASSLRKPGQGTNNYGYTF. The CDR3 DNA sequence: TGTGCCAGCAGCCTACGTAAACCGGGACAGGGGACTAATAACTATGGCTACACCTTC.

V gene TRBV19 combines with J gene TRBJ1-1; D not resolved. CDR1 LNHDA and CDR2 SQIVND come from the germline V gene (reference sequence). The CDR3 runs 14 residues. V was trimmed by 3 bases and J by 2 bases, leaving 10 bases between them. The chain's CDR3 is CASSILPYNTEAFF. For the CDR3, the DNA is TGTGCCAGTAGTATTCTTCCTTATAACACTGAAGCTTTCTTT.

The genes are TRBV6-2 or TRBV6-3 and TRBJ1-2, with D tentatively TRBD1 (5 bases). The germline gives CDR1 MNHEY, CDR2 SVGEGT. CDR3 length: 14 residues. Trimming removed 5 bases from V and 6 bases from J, with 16 bases in between. Here the CDR3 DNA reads TGTGCCAGCAGTCGGGGGTGGCAGTCCAATGGCTACACCTTC. Translated, it gives CASSRGWQSNGYTF.

This chain joins TRBV27 and TRBJ2-2, with 7 bases that match TRBD1. This CDR3 is 16 amino acids long. Trimming removed 1 base from V and 5 bases from J; junction bases left unmatched: 7. CDR1 MNHEY and CDR2 SMNVEV come from the germline V gene (reference sequence). This CDR3 is CASSLWATGRTGELFF. The CDR3 bases are TGTGCCAGCAGTTTATGGGCGACAGGGCGAACCGGGGAGCTGTTTTTT.

This clone was recorded a few times. This chain uses TRBV6-1 with TRBJ1-3; 9 bases match TRBD1. The CDR3 totals 18 residues. The junction had 11 bases not matched to a gene; V was cut back by 0 bases and J by 5 bases. Germline V gives CDR1 MNHNS, CDR2 SASEGT. CDR3 DNA sequence: TGTGCCAGCAGTGAAGCCCTAGGACAGGGGCGATCAAGAAACACCATATATTTT. Translation: CASSEALGQGRSRNTIYF.

The chain employs TRBV20-1 and TRBJ2-1; no clear D gene. The length of the CDR3 is 10 residues. Trimming shortened V by 6 bases and J by 4 bases, and 4 bases separated the two germline ends. Germline CDR1 reads DFQATT; CDR2 reads SNEGSKA (reference sequence). DNA for the CDR3: TGCAGTGCCCGGTACAATGAGCAGTTCTTC. Residues: CSARYNEQFF.

The rearrangement uses TRBV5-1 and TRBJ2-1; D might be TRBD2 (6 bases). Trimming pared 4 bases from V and 5 bases from J, leaving 13 bases between. This CDR3 comprises 14 residues. Germline CDR1 reads SGHRS; CDR2 reads YFSETQ. CDR3 sequence (DNA): TGCGCCAGCAGCGGCGGGGACTTTGACAATGAGCAGTTCTTC. Translating it yields CASSGGDFDNEQFF.

This clone was detected many times. As DNA, the CDR3 is TGTGCCAGCAGCGCAGGGATAGGATCACCCCTCCACTTT. Protein sequence: CASSAGIGSPLHF. The J gene is TRBJ1-6, the V gene TRBV9; a weak D match, TRBD1 (5 bases). This CDR3 is 13 amino acids long. Trimming took 3 bases from V and 10 from J, leaving 11 bases between them. Germline V gives CDR1 SGDLS, CDR2 YYNGEE.

This clone was observed a few times. The chain is built from TRBV10-3 and TRBJ2-1; 7 bases are shared with TRBD1. In germline, CDR1 is ENHRY, CDR2 SYGVKD. The CDR3 extends over 14 amino acids. J lost 5 bases, V lost 4 bases, and 5 bases had no gene match. The CDR3 DNA reads TGTGCCATCAGTGGGCAGACAGGGAACAATGAGCAGTTCTTC. Residues: CAISGQTGNNEQFF.

This sequence joins TRBV28 and TRBJ2-1; 7 bases fit TRBD2. The CDR3 consists of 15 residues. The V and J ends lost 3 bases and 11 bases, in that order; junction bases with no gene match: 13. Germline V lookup: CDR1 MDHEN, CDR2 SYDVKM. The CDR3 loop reads CASSFSGGGGVKQFF. CDR3 DNA: TGTGCCAGCAGTTTCTCGGGGGGTGGCGGGGTCAAGCAGTTCTTC. The full variable domain, its missing parts supplied by reference TRBV28 and TRBJ2-1, is DVKVTQSSRYLVKRTGEKVFLECVQDMDHENMFWYRQDPGLGLRLIYFSYDVKMKEKGDIPEGYSVSREKKERFSLILESASTNQTSMYLCASSFSGGGGVKQFFGPGTRLTVL.

The gene calls are TRBV7-6 and TRBJ1-6, with D unclear. In germline, CDR1 is SGHVS, CDR2 FNYEAQ. V shed 2 bases and J shed 9 bases, with 14 bases lying between them. CDR3 length: 15 residues. The CDR3 DNA sequence: TGTGCCAGCAGCTTATTCGGGATTCGGGCTTCACCCCTCCACTTT. This encodes CASSLFGIRASPLHF.

This chain connects TRBV2 to TRBJ2-2; weak D call: TRBD1 (5 bases). CDR3 length: 13 amino acids. V lost 4 bases and J 7 bases, leaving 10 bases between the germline ends. Germline V CDR1 and CDR2: SNHLY, FYNNEI. CDR3 DNA: TGTGCCAGCAGTGGACAGTGGGGCGGGGAGCTGTTTTTT. Its protein product is CASSGQWGGELFF.

The chain is built from TRBV5-1 and TRBJ2-1, with 8 bases matching TRBD1. Germline V CDR1 and CDR2: SGHRS, YFSETQ. J lost 1 base, V lost 0 bases, and 0 bases had no gene match. The CDR3 is 15 amino acids. The CDR3 DNA sequence: TGCGCCAGCAGCTTGGGACAGGGGTCCTACAATGAGCAGTTCTTC. It codes for CASSLGQGSYNEQFF.